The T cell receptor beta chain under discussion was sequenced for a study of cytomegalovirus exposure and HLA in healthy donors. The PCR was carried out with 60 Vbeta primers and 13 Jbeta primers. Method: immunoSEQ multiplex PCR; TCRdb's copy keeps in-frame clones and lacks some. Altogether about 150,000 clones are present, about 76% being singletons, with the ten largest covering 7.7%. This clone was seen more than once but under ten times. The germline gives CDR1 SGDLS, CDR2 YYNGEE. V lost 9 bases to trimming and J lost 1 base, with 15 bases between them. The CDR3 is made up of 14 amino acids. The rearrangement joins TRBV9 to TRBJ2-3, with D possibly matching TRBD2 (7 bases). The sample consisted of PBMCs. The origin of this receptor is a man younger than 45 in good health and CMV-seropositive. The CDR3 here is CATGEGGGTDTQYF. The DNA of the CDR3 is TGTGCCACCGGGGAGGGGGGAGGCACAGATACGCAGTATTTT. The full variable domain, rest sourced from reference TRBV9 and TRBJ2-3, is DSGVTQTPKHLITATGQRVTLRCSPRSGDLSVYWYQQSLDQGLQFLIQYYNGEERAKGNILERFSAQQFPDLHSELNLSSLELGDSALYFCATGEGGGTDTQYFGPGTRLTVL.